This is a list of T cell receptor beta chains from one sample in a study of blood T cell repertoires in COVID-19. Assay: immunoSEQ multiplex PCR; the TCRdb copy retains only in-frame clones and omits some. The data contain 150,000 to 180,000 clones, 78% of them singletons. Sequenced input: peripheral blood. All receptors come from a man at least 80 years old with acute or convalescent COVID-19. CDR3s include the opening cysteine and the closing phenylalanine or tryptophan. The order of the fields is clone size, V gene, CDR3 length, J gene, D gene, CDR3 protein, CDR3 DNA. A D gene is named only where the DNA matches it firmly. Size is omitted from some rows. Given values are once, few, many or a class for expanded clones.

.	TRBV29-1	14	TRBJ2-1	TRBD2	CSVAPSGAYNEQFF	TGCAGCGTCGCCCCTAGCGGGGCATACAATGAGCAGTTCTTC
.	TRBV5-6	16	TRBJ2-2	TRBD1	CASRTDRGRYTGELFF	TGTGCCAGCAGAACCGACAGGGGGCGGTACACCGGGGAGCTGTTTTTT
.	TRBV12-1	14	TRBJ2-5	.	CASSTWTGGETQYF	TGTGCCAGCAGCACATGGACAGGGGGAGAGACCCAGTACTTC
.	TRBV19	17	TRBJ1-3	TRBD1	CASSSQDRFVSGNTIYF	TGTGCCAGTAGTTCCCAGGACAGGTTCGTCTCTGGAAACACCATATATTTT
.	TRBV14	17	TRBJ2-7	TRBD2	CASSQGKAGGPPYEQYF	TGTGCCAGCAGCCAAGGCAAAGCGGGGGGGCCCCCCTACGAGCAGTACTTC
.	TRBV6-2/TRBV6-3	17	TRBJ1-6	TRBD1	CASSGLTGGINNSPLHF	TGTGCCAGCAGTGGACTGACAGGGGGGATAAATAATTCACCCCTCCACTTT
once	TRBV6-6	12	TRBJ1-1	.	CASSPESTEAFF	TGTGCCAGCTCCCCGGAGAGCACTGAAGCTTTCTTT
.	TRBV6-1	16	TRBJ1-2	TRBD1	CASSEWAGQKSYGYTF	TGTGCCAGCAGTGAATGGGCGGGACAGAAGAGTTATGGCTACACCTTC
.	TRBV19	16	TRBJ2-3	.	CASSRSTRVSTDTQYF	TGTGCCAGTAGTAGATCGACTAGGGTAAGCACAGATACGCAGTATTTT
.	TRBV6-5	10	TRBJ2-3	.	CASSYPPRYF	TGTGCCAGCAGTTACCCCCCTCGGTATTTT
.	TRBV28	15	TRBJ1-2	TRBD1	CASTPGSTGDVGYTF	TGTGCCAGCACCCCTGGGTCGACAGGGGATGTTGGCTACACCTTC
few	TRBV3-1/TRBV3-2	15	TRBJ1-5	.	CASSPRTGGNQPQHF	TGTGCCAGCAGTCCAAGGACGGGGGGCAATCAGCCCCAGCATTTT
.	TRBV3-1/TRBV3-2	15	TRBJ2-2	.	CASSRGGTDTGELFF	TGTGCCAGCAGCCGTGGGGGGACGGACACCGGGGAGCTGTTTTTT
.	TRBV21-1	14	TRBJ2-5	.	CASSLLSGGETQYF	TGTGCCAGCAGCCTTCTAAGCGGGGGGGAGACCCAGTACTTC
.	TRBV27	17	TRBJ2-3	.	CASSSLFTPEMADTQYF	TGTGCCAGCAGTAGTCTATTTACGCCGGAGATGGCAGATACGCAGTATTTT
.	TRBV5-1	13	TRBJ2-3	.	CASSRTGTDTQYF	TGCGCCAGCAGCCGGACAGGCACAGATACGCAGTATTTT
.	TRBV6-6	12	TRBJ2-5	.	CASSLSKETQYF	TGTGCCAGCAGTCTTTCCAAAGAGACCCAGTACTTC
once	TRBV29-1	13	TRBJ2-3	.	CSSGLWSTDTQYF	TGCAGCTCGGGACTGTGGAGTACAGATACGCAGTATTTT